This T cell receptor beta chain was recorded in a study of T cells after yellow fever vaccination (dated by TCRdb to the late 2010s). Background for the entire study: The SMART-Seq v4 Ultra Low Input RNA kit was used to prepare libraries from fractions with low cell numbers. Blood samples were taken at several timepoints before and after primary and secondary immunization, and bulk PBMC replicates and cell subsets were isolated. Two healthy male donors made up the cohort, one aged 18 to 30 years and the other aged 30 to 40 years. Bulk TCR alpha and beta repertoires were sequenced longitudinally to track T-cell clones before and after primary and booster YFV17D yellow fever vaccination.

V sheds 5 bases and J sheds 0 bases, leaving 14 bases between their ends. CDR3 length: 16 amino acids, cysteine to phenylalanine. The retained sequence is limited to the CDR3, 48 bases, with the frame set at the first base. Reading the germline V gene (reference sequence) gives CDR1 SEHNR and CDR2 FQNEAQ. For sequencing, an Illumina NovaSeq 6000 was employed. TCR cDNA was made using 5'RACE template switching, a step that added a universal primer site and unique molecular identifiers. cDNA synthesis was primed from both the TCR alpha and TCR beta constant segments. Library amplification involved two PCR steps, and the second step added sample barcodes and sequencing adapters. Sequencing of libraries was done on Illumina HiSeq 2500 (2x100 bp) or NovaSeq (2x150 bp). Regarding the original processing steps: Demultiplexing of reads and collapsing into UMI consensus sequences were performed with MIGEC, and V(D)J alignment was carried out with MiXCR. Using edgeR on replicate PBMC samples, clonotypes were called vaccine-responding if FDR was below 0.01 and the log2 fold change was above 5 up to day 15. Each bulk clonotype received a CD4 or CD8 identity based on whether the sequenced CD4 or CD8 repertoire contained that clonotype at higher abundance. The raw public reads went through TCRdb reprocessing: fastp at Q25, MiXCR clone calling, in-frame beta chains kept. Identical CDR3 protein sequences are pooled into one entry, listed with their most common genes and DNA. Here the V and J calls rest on TCRdb's processing, not on the authors' analysis. The sample yields 200,000 to 250,000 distinct CDR3 sequences; more than 3% were counted once. Together, the top ten hold about 3.3% of the sample.

What the research found in general, with its limitations: Computational filtering was required because FACS-sorted repertoires could contain abundant contaminating clonotypes from the bulk population. After the booster, most clones that had expanded after primary vaccination were detected again (about 95% of CD4 and around 88% of CD8), suggesting broad maintenance of memory. A small share of clonotypes occurred in both CD4 and CD8 compartments, likely arising from convergent recombination. Because only a couple of donors were included in the study, the extent to which the findings can be generalized is limited. Compared with the primary T-cell response, the secondary T-cell response was weaker but faster, peaking on day 5 rather than day 15.

In the paper's terms, the treatment or condition label means: live attenuated yellow fever vaccine strain. A standard Ficoll-Paque protocol was used to isolate PBMCs from peripheral blood. Dynabeads CD4 and CD8 positive selection kits were used to isolate CD4 and CD8 T-cell fractions. TriZol was used to extract RNA from bulk PBMCs, from CD4 and CD8 fractions, and from dextramer-positive and dextramer-negative fractions. The table lists this clonotype with many counts. The clone's antigen remains unknown. No qualities accompany the bases; no much larger clone lies one base away. This clonotype was sampled from a man between 18 and 35 years old who received the YFV17D yellow fever vaccine. Recombination connected TRBV7-9 to TRBJ1-3, with the D gene uncertain. The sample consisted of CD4+ T cells sorted from PBMCs, taken 10 days after the yellow fever booster vaccination. The nucleotide sequence reads TGTGCCAGCAGCCATGCGCCCGCCAGCTCTGGAAACACCATATATTTT. It specifies CASSHAPASSGNTIYF.